Listed below are T cell receptor beta chains from one sample, sequenced in a study of T cell changes during pregnancy in multiple sclerosis. TCRdb's table, derived via immunoSEQ multiplex PCR, lists solely in-frame clones and lacks some. The table has tens of thousands of clones, roughly 89% seen once; the top ten hold 10% to 13%. Material: CD8+ T cells from peripheral blood mononuclear cells, obtained in the second trimester of pregnancy. The receptor set was obtained from a female donor with multiple sclerosis, enrolled in a pregnancy study. CDR3s leave out the opening cysteine and the closing phenylalanine or tryptophan. The order of the fields is J gene, V gene, CDR3 length, CDR3 protein.

TRBJ1-2	TRBV6-5	11	ASSYQTEDGYT
TRBJ2-5	TRBV9	12	ASSVETRWETQY
TRBJ1-2	TRBV9	10	ASRAGNYGYT
TRBJ2-1	TRBV6-5	10	ASSYSGGEQF
TRBJ2-1	TRBV5-6	15	ASSLARTSGITSEQF
TRBJ1-1	TRBV7-6	15	ASSLVGQGGGNTEAF
TRBJ2-5	TRBV7-8	12	ASSPRRRQETQY
TRBJ2-7	TRBV27	13	ASSLLSGSSYEQY
TRBJ1-1	TRBV5-6	10	ASSWGGTEAF
TRBJ2-3	TRBV5-1	12	ASGPRGGTDTQY
TRBJ2-3	TRBV10-1	15	ASSDILGQGSTDTQY
TRBJ1-3	TRBV27	18	ASSLAPPGQGRYSGNTIY
TRBJ2-1	TRBV7-2	13	ASSSLSGGANEQF
TRBJ2-1	TRBV21-1	16	ASSDGGLAGGPSNEQF
TRBJ2-3	TRBV27	13	ASSGLAGGSDTQY
TRBJ1-1	TRBV9	12	ASSPARRDTEAF
TRBJ1-1	TRBV7-9	15	ASSLAYRGLMNTEAF
TRBJ2-2	TRBV30	13	AWKSTGGNTGELF
TRBJ2-7	TRBV4-2	13	ASSQYRREFNEQY
TRBJ2-5	TRBV5-1	13	ASSLGGGAMETQY
TRBJ1-2	TRBV6-1	13	ASSGARTGGFGYT
TRBJ1-1	TRBV6-5	12	ASSSQQTNTEAF
TRBJ2-1	TRBV27	13	ASSLPGTRSNEQF
TRBJ2-5	TRBV13	13	ASSSPRGREETQY
TRBJ1-4	TRBV2	14	ASSGDRGPTNEKLF
TRBJ1-1	TRBV19	13	ASSIRWGSDTEAF
TRBJ1-2	TRBV7-8	11	ASSLRGDYGYT
TRBJ2-7	TRBV5-4	16	ASTPGVAEGEFSYEQY
TRBJ1-1	TRBV28	10	ASSLPLGQPF
TRBJ2-1	TRBV4-1	13	ASSQDGGLYNEQF
TRBJ2-7	TRBV10-1	11	ASSPGLDSEQY
TRBJ1-2	TRBV9	12	ASSTSGQLYGYT